This T cell receptor beta chain came from a study of radiation and T cells in renal cell carcinoma. About this clone: Its antigen is unknown.

The study, taken as a whole, reports: In blood, top tumor clones expanded by 2 weeks, shrinking by 4.

Time point here: blood 4 weeks post-SBRT, at nephrectomy. Treatment: 15 Gy SBRT to primary tumor, nephrectomy 4 weeks later. Nephrectomy followed 15 Gy stereotactic body radiation by 4 weeks. This renal cell carcinoma was of the clear cell type. The assay was immunoSEQ multiplex PCR, and TCRdb's table has in-frame clones only and misses some. This table has about 86,000 clones, 70% to 90% appearing once. V shed 7 bases and J 5 bases; nucleotides not matched to a gene: 10. CDR1 is SEHNR and CDR2 is FQNEAQ in the germline V gene (reference sequence). The CDR3 sequence is 16 residues long. The TCR was taken from a man aged 45-65 years with renal cell carcinoma. The chain combines TRBV7-9 with TRBJ2-1; 11 nucleotides agree with TRBD2. Sequences were derived from blood, sampled from a patient whose treatment included radiotherapy and nephrectomy. In nucleotides, the CDR3 is TGTGCCAGCAACACGGTTAGCGGGGGGGCCAACAATGAGCAGTTCTTC. Encoded protein: CASNTVSGGANNEQFF.